These 32 T cell receptor beta chains originate from one sample sequenced in a study of cytomegalovirus exposure and HLA in healthy donors. 60 Vbeta and 13 Jbeta primers were used in PCR. Profiling relied on immunoSEQ multiplex PCR, and the TCRdb table lists in-frame clones only, not all of them. The sample consists of about 120,000 clones, approximately 80% of them appearing once. The specimen sequenced was PBMCs. These receptors all come from a man aged 25 to 45 in good health and CMV-seropositive.

J is TRBJ2-5 and V is TRBV7-3; maybe TRBD2 (5 bases). Germline CDR1 SGHTA, CDR2 FQGTGA. V was trimmed by 4 bases and J by 2 bases, leaving 14 bases between them. This CDR3 is 15 amino acids long. In DNA form, the CDR3 reads TGTGCCAGCAGCTCACGTCCGGGGTGGCAAGAGACCCAGTACTTC. This codes for CASSSRPGWQETQYF.

The chain carries TRBV7-2 and TRBJ2-3; 9 nucleotides agree with TRBD1. From germline, CDR1 is SGHTA and CDR2 FQGNSA. The trim removed 6 bases at V and 3 bases at J, leaving 7 bases unmatched. The CDR3 length is 15 residues. The CDR3 bases are TGTGCCAGCAGTACCGGGACAGGGAGGACAGATACGCAGTATTTT. It is translated as CASSTGTGRTDTQYF.

This clone was recorded a few times. The rearrangement links TRBV7-9 to TRBJ2-7, with 9 positions matching TRBD1. From germline, CDR1 is SEHNR and CDR2 FQNEAQ (reference sequence). The CDR3 has 15 amino acids. The V gene end was trimmed by 4 bases and the J gene end by 2 bases; junction bases not matched to a gene: 6. The CDR3 DNA is TGTGCCAGCAGCTCGAGCTACAGGGGGCCCTACGAGCAGTACTTC. Encoded protein: CASSSSYRGPYEQYF.

The sample holds a few counts of this clone. The chain is built from TRBV11-2 and TRBJ2-1; tentative D call: TRBD1 (5 bases). This CDR3 has 13 amino acids. CDR1 and CDR2 from the germline V gene are SGHAT and FQNNGV. V was cut by 3 bases and J by 7 bases, with 10 bases left in between. This CDR3 is CASSFGRENEQFF. In DNA form, the CDR3 reads TGTGCCAGCAGCTTTGGCAGGGAAAATGAGCAGTTCTTC. The full variable domain, with the rest looked up from reference TRBV11-2 and TRBJ2-1, is EAGVAQSPRYKIIEKRQSVAFWCNPISGHATLYWYQQILGQGPKLLIQFQNNGVVDDSQLPKDRFSAERLKGVDSTLKIQPAKLEDSAVYLCASSFGRENEQFFGPGTRLTVL.

J is TRBJ2-6 and V is TRBV30; D may be TRBD2 (6 bases). Germline V gene sequence: CDR1 GTSNPN, CDR2 SVGIG (reference sequence). V lost 1 base and J lost 0, with 10 bases in between. CDR3 length: 16 residues. The CDR3: CAWSGADYSGANVLTF. The CDR3 DNA sequence: TGTGCCTGGAGTGGGGCGGACTACTCTGGGGCCAACGTCCTGACTTTC.

The V call is TRBV2, the J call TRBJ1-1; D is perhaps TRBD1 (6 bases). Germline loops: CDR1 SNHLY, CDR2 FYNNEI. This CDR3 has 14 amino acids. The V and J ends lost 4 bases and 5 bases respectively, with 14 bases between them. CDR3 coding DNA: TGTGCCAGCAGTGCTTTTTGGGGGCAGACTGAAGCTTTCTTT. Its translation: CASSAFWGQTEAFF.

DNA of the CDR3: TGTGCCAGCAGTTGGGGGACAGACAACTACTACGAGCAGTACTTC. Its protein is CASSWGTDNYYEQYF. The chain joins TRBV28 to TRBJ2-7; 7 bases fit TRBD1. The CDR3 consists of 15 residues. With 4 bases clipped from V and 3 bases from J, the junction kept 9 bases outside the gene matches. Germline V CDR1 and CDR2: MDHEN, SYDVKM.

The gene calls are TRBV19 and TRBJ1-2; D gene ambiguous. The CDR3 length is 13 residues. Germline loops: CDR1 LNHDA, CDR2 SQIVND (reference sequence). Trimming took 4 bases from V and 1 from J, leaving 7 bases between them. The CDR3 DNA reads TGTGCCAGTAGTAAAGACCATAACTATGGCTACACCTTC. Protein product: CASSKDHNYGYTF. Filled out from reference TRBV19 and TRBJ1-2, the complete variable domain reads DGGITQSPKYLFRKEGQNVTLSCEQNLNHDAMYWYRQDPGQGLRLIYYSQIVNDFQKGDIAEGYSVSREKKESFPLTVTSAQKNPTAFYLCASSKDHNYGYTFGSGTRLTVV.

This CDR3 is CASSLSGVSKNIQYF. The CDR3 DNA reads TGTGCCAGCAGTTTGAGCGGGGTCTCCAAAAACATTCAGTACTTC. The chain links TRBV28 to TRBJ2-4, with TRBD2 matching 7 bases. The CDR3 is 15 residues long. The V segment lost 3 bases and the J segment 2 bases; nucleotides outside the gene matches: 4. Germline CDR1 MDHEN, CDR2 SYDVKM.

The chain uses TRBV7-3 and TRBJ1-6; 9 positions agree with TRBD1. CDR3 length: 13 amino acids. Trimming removed 4 bases from V and 11 bases from J; junction bases left unmatched: 3. Germline V lookup: CDR1 SGHTA, CDR2 FQGTGA. CDR3 DNA sequence: TGTGCCAGCAGCTCGGGACAGGGAACACCCCTCCACTTT. Protein: CASSSGQGTPLHF.

This chain uses TRBV6-5 with TRBJ2-2; 8 nucleotides line up with TRBD2. Trimming took 6 bases from V and 8 from J; bases not matched to a gene: 11. The germline V gene encodes CDR1 MNHEY and CDR2 SVGAGI. This CDR3 has 15 residues. DNA of the CDR3: TGTGCCAGCAGACTCTCCGGGGGGGCCGGTGGGGAGCTGTTTTTT. Encoded protein: CASRLSGGAGGELFF.

The chain links TRBV9 to TRBJ2-7, with 9 bases lining up with TRBD1. The trim removed 3 bases at V and 7 bases at J, leaving 11 bases unmatched. Germline CDR1 is SGDLS and CDR2 is YYNGEE. The CDR3 has 15 amino acids. The CDR3 loop is CASSASGTGFMEQYF. CDR3 coding DNA: TGTGCCAGCAGCGCGTCCGGGACAGGGTTTATGGAGCAGTACTTC.

V usage is TRBV27 and J usage is TRBJ1-5, with TRBD1 as a possible D gene (6 bases). Germline assignment: CDR1 MNHEY and CDR2 SMNVEV (reference sequence). The length of the CDR3 is 15 residues. V lost 5 bases to trimming and J lost 2 bases, with 13 bases between them. Here the CDR3 DNA reads TGTGCCAGCAGTCCCGGGACAAGCGGCAATCAGCCCCAGCATTTT. Protein: CASSPGTSGNQPQHF.

The chain couples TRBV10-3 to TRBJ2-2; maybe TRBD2 (6 bases). The V and J ends lost 2 bases and 5 bases respectively, with 18 bases between them. The germline V gene has CDR1 ENHRY and CDR2 SYGVKD. This CDR3 has 17 residues. The CDR3 reads CAISESSLAGLTGELFF. CDR3 sequence (DNA): TGTGCCATCAGTGAGAGTTCCTTGGCGGGACTGACCGGGGAGCTGTTTTTT.

The chain recombines TRBV29-1 with TRBJ2-2; D gene uncertain. The CDR3 runs 13 residues. V was shortened by 4 bases and J by 1 base, with 7 bases between the two germline ends. Germline V lookup: CDR1 SQVTM, CDR2 ANQGSEA. For the CDR3, the DNA is TGCAGCGTTGCTAGTATGAACACCGGGGAGCTGTTTTTT. Protein: CSVASMNTGELFF.

This chain joins TRBV6-1 and TRBJ2-3; TRBD1 might be the D (8 bases). The CDR3 extends over 15 amino acids. The V gene's germline CDR1 is MNHNS and CDR2 SASEGT. Trimming left V 3 bases short and J 5 bases short, with 15 bases between. The CDR3 DNA reads as TGTGCCAGCAGTGATTACAGGGGGGAGGGAGATACGCAGTATTTT. Translated, it gives CASSDYRGEGDTQYF.

The rearrangement links TRBV5-8 to TRBJ2-2, with D perhaps TRBD2 (6 bases). V was cut by 4 bases and J by 4 bases, with 20 bases left in between. The length of the CDR3 is 17 residues. Germline-derived CDR1 and CDR2 are SGHTS and YDEGEE. The CDR3 protein is CASSPVGAGIRTGELFF. CDR3 in DNA: TGTGCCAGCAGCCCGGTAGGGGCGGGAATCCGCACCGGGGAGCTGTTTTTT.

The J gene is TRBJ1-2, the V gene TRBV27; D not certain. The CDR3 is 13 residues long. Per the germline V gene, CDR1 is MNHEY and CDR2 is SMNVEV (reference sequence). V shed 1 base and J shed 7 bases, with 10 bases lying between them. The CDR3: CASSLLGKRGYTF. DNA for the CDR3: TGTGCCAGCAGTTTATTGGGCAAACGTGGCTACACCTTC.

The chain links TRBV7-2 to TRBJ2-2; 12 bases align to TRBD2. The junction had 5 bases not matched to a gene; V was cut back by 4 bases and J by 5 bases. CDR1 and CDR2 (germline): SGHTA, FQGNSA. This CDR3 has 16 amino acids. The DNA of the CDR3 is TGTGCCAGCAGCTCTCTAGCGGGGGGGCCAACCGGGGAGCTGTTTTTT. Translation gives CASSSLAGGPTGELFF.

This clone occurred a few times. The chain couples TRBV27 to TRBJ1-5; no definite D call. Germline V gives CDR1 MNHEY, CDR2 SMNVEV (reference sequence). This CDR3 comprises 14 residues. Trimming pared 4 bases from V and 6 bases from J, leaving 13 bases between. CDR3 sequence: CASSSSVRGQPQHF. Written as DNA, the CDR3 is TGTGCCAGCAGTTCATCCGTACGGGGTCAGCCCCAGCATTTT.

The table lists this clone with a count of one. V is TRBV7-2 and J is TRBJ2-1, with D unresolved. CDR3 length: 15 amino acids. In germline, CDR1 is SGHTA, CDR2 FQGNSA. V was shortened by 6 bases and J by 4 bases, with 16 bases between the two germline ends. The CDR3 nucleotides read TGTGCCAGCAGTAAAGTATCCGGTCCTTACAATGAGCAGTTCTTC. The encoded protein is CASSKVSGPYNEQFF.

The chain joins TRBV9 to TRBJ2-5; no firm D call. The closer fit of TRBJ2-7 to the DNA end suggests the J call may be wrong. Germline CDR1 is SGDLS and CDR2 is YYNGEE. There are 12 residues in the CDR3. CDR3 in DNA: TGTGCCAGCAGAGCAGGTCCCTACGAGCAGTACTTC. This gives the protein CASRAGPYEQYF.

The chain is built from TRBV18 and TRBJ1-2; 12 bases are shared with TRBD1. Germline trimming cut 0 bases from V and 8 bases from J; bases unmatched to any gene: 4. Germline CDR1 is KGHSH and CDR2 is LQKENI. The CDR3 has 15 amino acids. CDR3 sequence reads: CASSPPGQGAWGYTF. The CDR3 nucleotides read TGTGCCAGCTCACCACCGGGACAGGGGGCTTGGGGCTACACCTTC.

The CDR3 here is CASSQDVGQGSSPLHF. The CDR3 DNA reads as TGTGCCAGCAGCCAGGATGTCGGACAGGGGAGCTCACCCCTCCACTTT. The chain combines TRBV4-2 with TRBJ1-6; 9 bases line up with TRBD1. The CDR3 extends over 16 amino acids. Germline CDR1 and CDR2: LGHNA and YNFKEQ. J lost 10 bases, V lost 3 bases, and 10 bases had no gene match.

Notes on this clone: The junction does not match germline at one end; this may be a read error. The chain carries TRBV18 and TRBJ2-1; 8 nucleotides line up with TRBD2. Per the germline V gene, CDR1 is KGHSH and CDR2 is LQKENI. The CDR3 is 14 residues long. The CDR3 sequence is CASSPSFRDSGAVF. The DNA of the CDR3 is TGTGCCAGCTCACCTTCCTTTCGTGATAGCGGGGCCGTCTTC.

CDR3 nucleotides: TGTGCTAGTGGTTTGGTACAGGACGGGACTAGCGGGGGGGCGGATACGCAGTATTTT. This sequence encodes CASGLVQDGTSGGADTQYF. V and J are TRBV12-5 and TRBJ2-3; TRBD2 matches at 16 bases. J lost 6 bases, V lost 0 bases, and 9 bases had no gene match. CDR3 length equals 19 residues. Germline CDR1 is LGHNT and CDR2 is FRNRAP.

The chain couples TRBV18 to TRBJ2-1, with 10 nucleotides matching TRBD1. The CDR3 length is 15 residues. From germline, CDR1 is KGHSH and CDR2 LQKENI. Losses at the gene ends were 3 bases for V and 3 bases for J; bases not matched to a gene: 2. The DNA for the CDR3 is TGTGCCAGCTCACCGCGGACAGGGGGCTACAATGAGCAGTTCTTC. The encoded protein is CASSPRTGGYNEQFF.

The V gene is TRBV27, the J gene TRBJ2-3; 10 bases align to TRBD2. CDR1 is MNHEY, CDR2 SMNVEV, per germline (reference sequence). The V segment lost 2 bases and the J segment 3 bases; nucleotides outside the gene matches: 2. This CDR3 contains 15 residues. DNA for the CDR3: TGTGCCAGCAGTTTAAGGACTAGCGGAACAGATACGCAGTATTTT. Translating it yields CASSLRTSGTDTQYF.

This clone has more than one count but fewer than ten. The gene calls are TRBV6-4 and TRBJ2-3; tentatively, D is TRBD2 (6 bases). The CDR3 runs to 16 residues. V lost 3 bases, J lost 1 base, and 14 bases lay in between. CDR1 is MRHNA, CDR2 SNTAGT, per germline. CDR3 coding DNA: TGTGCCAGCAGTGAGGAGGCGGGATTGGGCACAGATACGCAGTATTTT. This sequence encodes CASSEEAGLGTDTQYF.

V usage is TRBV28 and J usage is TRBJ1-3, with D unclear. Germline V lookup: CDR1 MDHEN, CDR2 SYDVKM. CDR3 length equals 14 residues. V was pared by 6 bases and J by 0 bases, with 9 bases between. The CDR3 reads CASRRPDSGNTIYF. The CDR3 nucleotides read TGTGCCAGCAGGCGGCCCGACTCTGGAAACACCATATATTTT. The full variable domain, with the rest looked up from reference TRBV28 and TRBJ1-3, is DVKVTQSSRYLVKRTGEKVFLECVQDMDHENMFWYRQDPGLGLRLIYFSYDVKMKEKGDIPEGYSVSREKKERFSLILESASTNQTSMYLCASRRPDSGNTIYFGEGSWLTVV.

V gene TRBV5-4 combines with J gene TRBJ2-7, with TRBD2 matching 10 bases. With 2 bases clipped from V and 2 bases from J, the junction kept 4 bases outside the gene matches. The length of the CDR3 is 15 residues. The germline V gene has CDR1 SGHNT and CDR2 YYREEE (reference sequence). The CDR3 sequence is CASSLLSGGTYEQYF. The CDR3, as DNA: TGTGCCAGCAGCTTACTTAGCGGGGGGACCTACGAGCAGTACTTC.

The V and J genes are TRBV19 and TRBJ2-7; 9 positions match TRBD2. The germline CDR1 and CDR2 sequences are LNHDA and SQIVND (reference sequence). Trimming at V came to 5 bases and at J to 1 base, leaving 15 bases not matched to a gene. The CDR3 runs to 18 residues. Here the CDR3 DNA reads TGTGCCAGTAGTTCCTTCCCGGCGGAGCGGGGGGAATCCTACGAGCAGTACTTC. Translating it yields CASSSFPAERGESYEQYF.